The sequence of this T cell receptor (beta chain) was determined in a study of blood T cell repertoires in COVID-19. Overall study context: The United States, Italy and Spain supplied acute and convalescent COVID-19 samples. The analysed material was cDNA or gDNA that came from T cells, B-cell-depleted T cells, or PBMCs.

V gave up 3 bases and J gave up 0 bases; unmatched junction bases: 10. This CDR3 comprises 17 residues. Germline V lookup: CDR1 MNHEY, CDR2 SMNVEV (reference sequence). In the original workflow: The authors estimated nucleated cell counts from reference gene primer amplification. Libraries were prepared by immunoSEQ multiplex PCR; TCRdb keeps only in-frame clonotypes and omits some of them. The DNA was the basis for D and trimming; V, J and clone size are from that table. The sample has more than 95,000 clones, approximately 81% seen once; the top ten hold less than 6.5%. This receptor was obtained from a man aged 55 to 69 with acute or convalescent COVID-19. The sequencing input was peripheral blood. The V gene is TRBV27, the J gene TRBJ2-7; TRBD1 agrees at 8 bases. CDR3 protein: CASSFRAGGSSSYEQYF. The CDR3 DNA sequence: TGTGCCAGCAGTTTCCGTGCAGGGGGCTCGAGCTCCTACGAGCAGTACTTC.